Listed below are T cell receptor beta chains from one sample, sequenced in a study of CXCR3-negative and CXCR3-positive naive CD8 T cells. TCRdb reprocessed the 5' RACE reads, with one entry per CDR3 protein and no DNA. Here the sample table reports 5,500 to 8,000 distinct CDR3 sequences. The sample consisted of naive CXCR3- CD8+ T cells from blood. These receptors originate from a human donor in good health. Some clones in this sample may be carry-over from other donors' samples. The CDR3 runs from the conserved cysteine through the conserved F or W. The order of the fields is J gene, clone size, V gene, CDR3 protein. Not every row has a clone size; where given, it reads once, few, many or a size class.

j_call: TRBJ2-7; clone_size: medium-sized; v_call: TRBV5-6; cdr3_aa: CASSLDFNRREQYF
j_call: TRBJ2-3; clone_size: medium-sized; v_call: TRBV9; cdr3_aa: CASSVGGSVDTQYF
j_call: TRBJ2-5; clone_size: medium-sized; v_call: TRBV29-1; cdr3_aa: CSARTGDEETQYF
j_call: TRBJ2-7; clone_size: medium-sized; v_call: TRBV10-3; cdr3_aa: CAIQTTGHPYEQYF
j_call: TRBJ2-1; clone_size: medium-sized; v_call: TRBV21-1; cdr3_aa: CASPGLAGGHSYNEQFF
j_call: TRBJ2-1; clone_size: NA; v_call: TRBV3-1; cdr3_aa: CASSQSAVTTGTIYNEQFF
j_call: TRBJ2-3; clone_size: NA; v_call: TRBV29-1; cdr3_aa: CSVEDLAGGPADTQYF
j_call: TRBJ2-7; clone_size: NA; v_call: TRBV19; cdr3_aa: CASSIGYEQYF
j_call: TRBJ2-3; clone_size: medium-sized; v_call: TRBV5-4; cdr3_aa: CASSSGTPTSTDTQYF
j_call: TRBJ2-7; clone_size: NA; v_call: TRBV20-1; cdr3_aa: CSARQGESHEQYF
j_call: TRBJ2-6; clone_size: medium-sized; v_call: TRBV29-1; cdr3_aa: CSVEAGSGANVLTF
j_call: TRBJ2-1; clone_size: medium-sized; v_call: TRBV6-2/TRBV6-3; cdr3_aa: CASSYPLAGLPTQDYNEQFF
j_call: TRBJ2-5; clone_size: NA; v_call: TRBV24-1; cdr3_aa: CATSEQLQETQYF
j_call: TRBJ2-5; clone_size: NA; v_call: TRBV11-2; cdr3_aa: CASSLEVAETQYF
j_call: TRBJ2-1; clone_size: medium-sized; v_call: TRBV9; cdr3_aa: CASSPGDSYNEQFF
j_call: TRBJ2-4; clone_size: NA; v_call: TRBV29-1; cdr3_aa: CSVDVTGTANIQYF
j_call: TRBJ1-3; clone_size: NA; v_call: TRBV4-2; cdr3_aa: CASSQGGTEKNTISF
j_call: TRBJ2-3; clone_size: medium-sized; v_call: TRBV28; cdr3_aa: CATGVGTSTDTQYF
j_call: TRBJ2-3; clone_size: medium-sized; v_call: TRBV29-1; cdr3_aa: CSVEGRDHLASDTQYF
j_call: TRBJ2-2; clone_size: NA; v_call: TRBV13; cdr3_aa: CASVAGTANTGELFF
j_call: TRBJ2-1; clone_size: medium-sized; v_call: TRBV27; cdr3_aa: CASSPRLAGMNEQFF
j_call: TRBJ1-5; clone_size: NA; v_call: TRBV12-3/TRBV12-4; cdr3_aa: CASSEGTGVQPQHF
j_call: TRBJ2-3; clone_size: NA; v_call: TRBV29-1; cdr3_aa: CSAENPGLATTQYF
j_call: TRBJ2-1; clone_size: medium-sized; v_call: TRBV20-1; cdr3_aa: CSARPPSGRFAYNEQFF
j_call: TRBJ1-2; clone_size: medium-sized; v_call: TRBV29-1; cdr3_aa: CSVLRVDVQTGYGYTF
j_call: TRBJ1-1; clone_size: NA; v_call: TRBV11-3; cdr3_aa: CASSLVGPQGYTEAFF
j_call: TRBJ2-1; clone_size: medium-sized; v_call: TRBV27; cdr3_aa: CASRSSSGRALGNEQFF
j_call: TRBJ1-6; clone_size: medium-sized; v_call: TRBV27; cdr3_aa: CASSTGRAPPLHF
j_call: TRBJ2-3; clone_size: NA; v_call: TRBV5-1; cdr3_aa: CASSAPGLAGNRFTDTQYF
j_call: TRBJ1-4; clone_size: NA; v_call: TRBV7-6; cdr3_aa: CASSSPGQGGEKLFF
j_call: TRBJ1-6; clone_size: medium-sized; v_call: TRBV4-2; cdr3_aa: CASSQAPRGYNSPLHF
j_call: TRBJ1-1; clone_size: NA; v_call: TRBV29-1; cdr3_aa: CSAMGQGSEAFF
j_call: TRBJ2-1; clone_size: medium-sized; v_call: TRBV27; cdr3_aa: CASSLSGLPKEQFF
j_call: TRBJ1-2; clone_size: NA; v_call: TRBV10-3; cdr3_aa: CAISEQGALGYTF
j_call: TRBJ1-1; clone_size: NA; v_call: TRBV19; cdr3_aa: CASSRSVNTEAFF
j_call: TRBJ2-7; clone_size: NA; v_call: TRBV4-1; cdr3_aa: CASSLLSGSLYEQYF
j_call: TRBJ2-7; clone_size: medium-sized; v_call: TRBV7-2; cdr3_aa: CASSLETSWSYEQYF
j_call: TRBJ2-1; clone_size: NA; v_call: TRBV29-1; cdr3_aa: CSVSPLLGNNNEQFF
j_call: TRBJ2-2; clone_size: NA; v_call: TRBV29-1; cdr3_aa: CSVESTINHSTGELFF
j_call: TRBJ1-5; clone_size: medium-sized; v_call: TRBV6-5; cdr3_aa: CASSHAPGYSNQPQHF
j_call: TRBJ1-2; clone_size: medium-sized; v_call: TRBV29-1; cdr3_aa: CSVEERQGEPGGYGYTF
j_call: TRBJ2-3; clone_size: NA; v_call: TRBV2; cdr3_aa: CASSSLAGGPTDTQYF
j_call: TRBJ2-3; clone_size: medium-sized; v_call: TRBV7-7; cdr3_aa: CASSLEISGHTQYF
j_call: TRBJ2-1; clone_size: medium-sized; v_call: TRBV7-8; cdr3_aa: CASSSLAGSSYNEQFF
j_call: TRBJ2-3; clone_size: NA; v_call: TRBV2; cdr3_aa: CASSATSTDTQYF